This is a list of T cell receptor beta chains from one sample in a study of blood T cell repertoires in COVID-19. Profiling relied on immunoSEQ multiplex PCR, and the TCRdb table lists in-frame clones only, not all of them. The data show some 390,000 clones, around nine tenths seen once. Sequenced sample: peripheral blood. The source is a human donor in a cohort sampled during active COVID-19. CDR3s include the opening cysteine and the closing phenylalanine or tryptophan. D genes are given only for firm matches. Rows may omit the clone size; those that give it use once, few, many or a size class.

>-|TRBD1|TRBV5-1|TRBJ2-2
CASSLDGTGIRRELFF
TGCGCCAGCAGCTTGGATGGGACAGGGATTCGCAGGGAGCTGTTTTTT
>-|TRBD1|TRBV28|TRBJ2-3
CASRTGWIERGTDTQYF
TGTGCCAGCCGGACAGGGTGGATCGAGCGGGGCACAGATACGCAGTATTTT
>-|TRBD1|TRBV2|TRBJ2-5
CASSMGQGTQETQYF
TGTGCCAGCAGTATGGGACAGGGGACCCAAGAGACCCAGTACTTC
>-|TRBD2|TRBV30|TRBJ2-7
CALGLAGDEQYF
TGTGCCTTAGGACTAGCGGGGGACGAGCAGTACTTC
>-|TRBD1|TRBV27|TRBJ2-1
CASSLYRGPEGNEQFF
TGTGCCAGCAGTTTATACAGGGGACCCGAGGGCAATGAGCAGTTCTTC
>once|-|TRBV29-1|TRBJ2-1
CSALRNEQFF
TGCAGCGCCCTTCGCAATGAGCAGTTCTTC
>-|-|TRBV19|TRBJ2-6
CASRLRDSGANVLTF
TGTGCCAGTAGGCTACGAGACTCTGGGGCCAACGTCCTGACTTTC
>-|-|TRBV3-1/TRBV3-2|TRBJ1-2
CASSEQGNNYGYTF
TGTGCCAGCAGTGAACAGGGAAATAACTATGGCTACACCTTC
>-|-|TRBV28|TRBJ2-4
CASSLPTNIQYF
TGTGCCAGCAGTTTGCCTACAAACATTCAGTACTTC
>-|TRBD1|TRBV4-1|TRBJ2-1
CASSQTRTGGRNEQFF
TGCGCCAGCAGCCAAACCCGGACAGGGGGGAGGAATGAGCAGTTCTTC
>once|TRBD2|TRBV28|TRBJ2-1
CASSRYSASGIGNEQFF
TGTGCCAGCAGCCGATATTCGGCTAGCGGGATAGGGAATGAGCAGTTCTTC
>-|-|TRBV7-2|TRBJ2-5
CASSLVPRGETQYF
TGTGCCAGCAGCTTAGTTCCCAGGGGAGAGACCCAGTACTTC
>-|-|TRBV18|TRBJ1-2
CASSPTYTNYGYTF
TGTGCCAGCTCACCCACATATACTAACTATGGCTACACCTTC
>once|TRBD1|TRBV11-2|TRBJ1-2
CASRAIQGIDGYTF
TGTGCCAGCAGGGCAATACAGGGGATAGATGGCTACACCTTC
>-|-|TRBV30|TRBJ1-2
CAWRWQGNGYTF
TGTGCCTGGAGGTGGCAGGGGAATGGCTACACCTTC
>-|TRBD1|TRBV4-1|TRBJ2-7
CASSQEGTGTTYEQYF
TGCGCCAGCAGCCAAGAAGGGACAGGGACCACCTACGAGCAGTACTTC
>-|-|TRBV11-2|TRBJ2-3
CASSLDGGDTQYF
TGTGCCAGCAGCTTAGATGGAGGAGATACGCAGTATTTT
>-|-|TRBV5-5|TRBJ2-5
CASSLATGVGETQYF
TGTGCCAGCAGCTTGGCGACAGGTGTGGGCGAGACCCAGTACTTC
>once|TRBD1|TRBV18|TRBJ2-5
CASSMTGNEETQYF
TGTGCCAGCTCAATGACAGGGAACGAGGAGACCCAGTACTTC
>-|-|TRBV27|TRBJ2-6
CASSSIDGPGVSGANVLTF
TGTGCCAGCAGTTCCATCGACGGACCGGGGGTCTCTGGGGCCAACGTCCTGACTTTC
>-|-|TRBV19|TRBJ1-1
CASFPRSLIPSLATEAFF
TGTGCCAGTTTTCCGAGGAGCCTCATCCCAAGTTTGGCCACTGAAGCTTTCTTT
>-|TRBD1|TRBV4-1|TRBJ2-7
CASSPGTGSYEQYF
TGCGCCAGCAGCCCGGGGACAGGGTCCTACGAGCAGTACTTC
>-|-|TRBV7-9|TRBJ1-1
CASSEQVEAFF
TGTGCCAGCAGCGAACAGGTTGAAGCTTTCTTT
>-|-|TRBV9|TRBJ1-2
CASSARSGEGGYTF
TGTGCCAGCAGCGCAAGGAGTGGGGAGGGTGGCTACACCTTC
>-|-|TRBV27|TRBJ2-1
CASSQLQASSYNEQFF
TGTGCCAGCAGTCAATTACAGGCCAGCTCCTACAATGAGCAGTTCTTC
>-|TRBD1|TRBV2|TRBJ2-5
CASTRDREGETQYF
TGTGCCAGCACCCGGGACAGGGAGGGGGAGACCCAGTACTTC
>-|TRBD2|TRBV5-4|TRBJ2-5
CASSPSGSIGETQYF
TGTGCCAGCAGCCCCAGCGGGAGTATAGGCGAGACCCAGTACTTC
>-|-|TRBV11-2|TRBJ2-7
CASSLEPGIGYEQYF
TGTGCCAGCAGCTTAGAGCCGGGAATAGGCTACGAGCAGTACTTC
>-|TRBD2|TRBV6-4|TRBJ2-1
CARAAGTSAPPEQFF
TGTGCCAGGGCAGCCGGGACTAGCGCCCCCCCTGAGCAGTTCTTC
>-|-|TRBV27|TRBJ2-7
CASSLWPYDEQYF
TGTGCCAGCAGCCTTTGGCCATACGACGAGCAGTACTTC
>-|TRBD1|TRBV30|TRBJ1-2
CAWSVKGGQGIYGYTF
TGTGCCTGGAGTGTAAAGGGGGGACAGGGAATTTATGGCTACACCTTC
>few|-|TRBV3-1/TRBV3-2|TRBJ1-5
CASSHSLQGNQPQHF
TGTGCCAGCAGCCACTCCCTACAGGGCAATCAGCCCCAGCATTTT